Following are 17 T cell receptor beta chains from one sample sequenced in a study of PD-1 blockade in classical Hodgkin lymphoma. This table comes from immunoSEQ multiplex PCR, and its TCRdb copy is limited to in-frame clones, with some not included. The data show some 93,000 clones, with 89% seen just once and about 10% held by the top ten. The patients all showed relapse after autologous stem cell transplantation, while their brentuximab vedotin exposure varied. Sequenced here: peripheral blood mononuclear cells (PBMCs), sampled before the second cycle of nivolumab. These receptors all stem from a human donor with classical Hodgkin lymphoma.

This clone has a single count. The chain combines TRBV5-4 with TRBJ2-1; 11 nucleotides align to TRBD1. Germline CDR1 reads SGHNT; CDR2 reads YYREEE (reference sequence). The CDR3 loop spans 15 amino acids. The V and J ends lost 4 bases and 6 bases, in that order; junction bases with no gene match: 6. The CDR3 nucleotides read TGTGCCAGCAGCCTTCCGGGACAGGGGGGCAATGAGCAGTTCTTC. As protein: CASSLPGQGGNEQFF. Using reference TRBV5-4 and TRBJ2-1 for the parts outside the CDR3, the full variable domain is ETGVTQSPTHLIKTRGQQVTLRCSSQSGHNTVSWYQQALGQGPQFIFQYYREEENGRGNFPPRFSGLQFPNYSSELNVNALELDDSALYLCASSLPGQGGNEQFFGPGTRLTVL.

The chain employs TRBV7-9 and TRBJ2-3; TRBD2 might be the D (6 bases). The CDR3 is 16 amino acids. The V and J ends lost 8 bases and 0 bases respectively, with 18 bases between them. The germline gives CDR1 SEHNR, CDR2 FQNEAQ (reference sequence). The CDR3 here is CASSYLGGPSTDTQYF. In DNA form, the CDR3 reads TGTGCCAGCTCCTACTTGGGGGGACCCAGCACAGATACGCAGTATTTT. The variable domain in full, completed from reference TRBV7-9 and TRBJ2-3, reads DTGVSQNPRHKITKRGQNVTFRCDPISEHNRLYWYRQTLGQGPEFLTYFQNEAQLEKSRLLSDRFSAERPKGSFSTLEIQRTEQGDSAMYLCASSYLGGPSTDTQYFGPGTRLTVL.

This sequence joins TRBV5-1 and TRBJ1-4; D is ambiguous. Trimming left V 1 base short and J 5 bases short, with 9 bases between. The CDR3 is made up of 14 amino acids. Germline lookup yields CDR1 SGHRS and CDR2 YFSETQ. In DNA, the CDR3 is TGCGCCAGCAGCTTGTTTGGACGGAATGAAAAACTGTTTTTT. This codes for CASSLFGRNEKLFF. Variable domain in full (rest from reference TRBV5-1 and TRBJ1-4): KAGVTQTPRYLIKTRGQQVTLSCSPISGHRSVSWYQQTPGQGLQFLFEYFSETQRNKGNFPGRFSGRQFSNSRSEMNVSTLELGDSALYLCASSLFGRNEKLFFGSGTQLSVL.

The gene calls are TRBV10-3 and TRBJ2-2; D might be TRBD1 (5 bases). V was trimmed by 5 bases and J by 4 bases, leaving 14 bases between them. Germline V gene sequence: CDR1 ENHRY, CDR2 SYGVKD. The CDR3 is 15 amino acids. This CDR3 reads CAISPRGPPTGELFF. CDR3 DNA: TGTGCCATCAGTCCAAGGGGCCCCCCCACCGGGGAGCTGTTTTTT.

This chain connects TRBV11-3 to TRBJ2-7; D is possibly TRBD1 or TRBD2 (6 bases each). V gave up 5 bases and J gave up 2 bases, with 16 bases separating them. From germline, CDR1 is SGHNT and CDR2 YENEEA. The CDR3 length is 15 residues. Here the CDR3 reads CASSEFGGTTYEQYF. CDR3 coding DNA: TGTGCCAGCAGCGAGTTCGGGGGCACGACCTACGAGCAGTACTTC.

The genes are TRBV28 and TRBJ2-2; 9 positions match TRBD2. The CDR3 is 16 residues long. The germline gives CDR1 MDHEN, CDR2 SYDVKM. Trimming took 9 bases from V and 1 from J; bases not matched to a gene: 9. The CDR3 spells CASRLAETKNTGELFF. The CDR3 DNA sequence: TGTGCCAGTCGACTAGCGGAGACTAAGAACACCGGGGAGCTGTTTTTT.

The rearrangement links TRBV4-1 to TRBJ2-2; D might be TRBD2 (7 bases). Germline assignment: CDR1 MGHRA and CDR2 YSYEKL. CDR3 length equals 18 residues. V was trimmed by 2 bases and J by 4 bases, leaving 20 bases between them. The DNA of the CDR3 is TGCGCCAGCAGCCAACCGGGCAGGGGAGGGCGAGTCACCGGGGAGCTGTTTTTT. Translation gives CASSQPGRGGRVTGELFF.

Only one count was recorded for this clone. The J gene is TRBJ1-3, the V gene TRBV28; 10 nucleotides line up with TRBD1. With 8 bases clipped from V and 7 bases from J, the junction kept 5 bases outside the gene matches. This CDR3 region has 13 residues. The germline V gene encodes CDR1 MDHEN and CDR2 SYDVKM. CDR3 DNA sequence: TGTGCCAGCTTATCGGGACAGGGGAACACCATATATTTT. Amino acids: CASLSGQGNTIYF.

The chain is built from TRBV10-3 and TRBJ1-3; 8 nucleotides align to TRBD1. This CDR3 is 15 amino acids long. J gave up 0 bases and V 4 bases, and 2 bases lay outside the gene matches. Germline CDR1 reads ENHRY; CDR2 reads SYGVKD. In DNA form, the CDR3 reads TGTGCCATCAGTGGGACAGGGAGCTCTGGAAACACCATATATTTT. Amino acids: CAISGTGSSGNTIYF.

The V call is TRBV5-1, the J call TRBJ1-6, with D uncertain. V lost 4 bases and J 3 bases, leaving 11 bases between the germline ends. CDR1 is SGHRS and CDR2 is YFSETQ in the germline V gene. There are 15 residues in the CDR3. The CDR3: CASSTAGHYNSPLHF. CDR3 nucleotides: TGCGCCAGCAGCACCGCCGGGCACTATAATTCACCCCTCCACTTT.

This clone was observed a handful of times. The V and J genes are TRBV2 and TRBJ1-2; D is uncertain. V dropped 5 bases and J dropped 4 bases, with 8 bases sitting between them. This CDR3 is 12 amino acids long. Germline CDR1 is SNHLY and CDR2 is FYNNEI. The CDR3: CASSRTVYGYTF. The CDR3, as DNA: TGTGCCAGCAGTCGGACCGTCTATGGCTACACCTTC.

The chain employs TRBV7-9 and TRBJ2-1; D is tentatively TRBD1 or TRBD2 (6 bases each). The CDR3 runs to 14 residues. V was clipped by 4 bases and J by 6 bases, with 13 bases between them. In germline, CDR1 is SEHNR, CDR2 FQNEAQ (reference sequence). In DNA, the CDR3 is TGTGCCAGCAGCTCCGGGGGCTCGTTCAATGAGCAGTTCTTC. Its translation is CASSSGGSFNEQFF.

This clone is classed as hyperexpanded. At the DNA level, this CDR3 is encoded by other sequences in the same sample as well. This sequence joins TRBV5-6 and TRBJ1-3, with D uncertain. Trimming removed 0 bases from V and 2 bases from J, with 9 bases in between. Germline V lookup: CDR1 SGHDT, CDR2 YYEEEE. The CDR3 spans 15 residues. The DNA of the CDR3 is TGTGCCAGCAGCTTGGGGTCTGGGACTGGAAACACCATATATTTT. Encoded protein: CASSLGSGTGNTIYF.

This clone has a single count. The chain employs TRBV18 and TRBJ1-1, with a possible D match to TRBD1 (5 bases). Trimming took 3 bases from V and 0 from J, leaving 11 bases between them. Germline V CDR1 and CDR2: KGHSH, LQKENI. This CDR3 has 15 amino acids. The DNA of the CDR3 is TGTGCCAGCTCACCCGAGGGGATGATGAACACTGAAGCTTTCTTT. Its translation: CASSPEGMMNTEAFF.

The J gene is TRBJ2-5, the V gene TRBV5-4; 15 positions agree with TRBD2. The CDR3 is 16 amino acids. V shed 4 bases, J shed 1 base, and the junction held 2 bases outside the gene matches. Germline loops: CDR1 SGHNT, CDR2 YYREEE (reference sequence). The CDR3: CASSQGLAGGQETQYF. CDR3 coding DNA: TGTGCCAGCAGCCAGGGACTAGCGGGGGGCCAAGAGACCCAGTACTTC.

The chain has TRBV18 and TRBJ2-6, with D unresolved. CDR3 size: 17 residues. CDR1 is KGHSH and CDR2 is LQKENI in the germline V gene. Trimming took 3 bases from V and 0 from J, leaving 12 bases between them. The CDR3 protein is CASSPPGWVSGANVLTF. For the CDR3, the DNA is TGTGCCAGCTCACCCCCCGGGTGGGTCTCTGGGGCCAACGTCCTGACTTTC.

This chain links TRBV5-1 with TRBJ1-2; D is perhaps TRBD1 (6 bases). Germline V gene sequence: CDR1 SGHRS, CDR2 YFSETQ. V lost 1 base to trimming and J lost 5 bases, with 9 bases between them. CDR3 length equals 13 residues. CDR3 coding DNA: TGCGCCAGCAGCTTGACAGGGATATATGGCTACACCTTC. Protein sequence: CASSLTGIYGYTF. Full variable domain (outside the CDR3, taken from reference TRBV5-1 and TRBJ1-2): KAGVTQTPRYLIKTRGQQVTLSCSPISGHRSVSWYQQTPGQGLQFLFEYFSETQRNKGNFPGRFSGRQFSNSRSEMNVSTLELGDSALYLCASSLTGIYGYTFGSGTRLTVV.